A single sample is the source of the 22 T cell receptor beta chains below, sequenced in a study of T cell changes during pregnancy in multiple sclerosis. Method: immunoSEQ multiplex PCR; TCRdb's copy keeps in-frame clones and lacks some. The sample carries 100,000 or so clones, 90% recorded once. The specimen was peripheral blood, collected in the second trimester of pregnancy. The receptors shown here come from a female donor in good health, enrolled as a control in a pregnancy study.

CDR3 coding DNA: TGCGCCAGCAGCTTGGATCCAACAGGGGACGAGACCCAGTACTTC. It yields the protein CASSLDPTGDETQYF. The chain is built from TRBV5-1 and TRBJ2-5, with 7 bases aligning to TRBD1. Trimming removed 0 bases from V and 5 bases from J; junction bases left unmatched: 7. Germline lookup yields CDR1 SGHRS and CDR2 YFSETQ. The CDR3 has 15 residues.

This chain uses TRBV6-6 with TRBJ2-4, with D possibly matching TRBD1 (5 bases). This CDR3 spans 16 amino acids. CDR1 is MNHNY and CDR2 is SVGAGI in the germline V gene (reference sequence). V gave up 6 bases and J gave up 1 base, with 16 bases separating them. The CDR3 reads CASSPTRAGAKNIQYF. CDR3 DNA sequence: TGTGCCAGCAGCCCTACCCGAGCAGGGGCCAAAAACATTCAGTACTTC.

The chain couples TRBV4-1 to TRBJ1-1, with D unclear. The germline V and J ends were trimmed by 1 base and 7 bases, with 16 bases remaining between them. The CDR3 is 15 amino acids. The germline V gene has CDR1 MGHRA and CDR2 YSYEKL. The CDR3 reads CASSQVYEDLGEAFF. CDR3 coding DNA: TGCGCCAGCAGCCAAGTTTATGAGGACTTGGGTGAAGCTTTCTTT.

The chain links TRBV7-8 to TRBJ1-4, with TRBD1 matching over 8 bases. Germline-derived CDR1 and CDR2 are SGHVS and FQNEAQ. Trimming at V came to 5 bases and at J to 8 bases, leaving 16 bases not matched to a gene. The CDR3 covers 17 residues. In nucleotides, the CDR3 is TGTGCCAGCAGCCCCCCACTCCCCGACAGGGGTGGAGAAAAACTGTTTTTT. Residues: CASSPPLPDRGGEKLFF.

The V call is TRBV5-6, the J call TRBJ1-5; TRBD1 is a possible D gene (6 bases). Germline CDR1 is SGHDT and CDR2 is YYEEEE. The CDR3 contains 16 residues. The ends were cut back, 3 bases at V and 5 bases at J, with 18 bases in the middle. The CDR3 DNA follows: TGTGCCAGCAGCTCCCGGCTACAGGGTTTCGATCAGCCCCAGCATTTT. It is translated as CASSSRLQGFDQPQHF.

The chain carries TRBV25-1 and TRBJ1-2; unclear D gene. Germline V gene sequence: CDR1 MGHDK, CDR2 SYGVNS. Trimming pared 3 bases from V and 4 bases from J, leaving 12 bases between. The CDR3 is 14 amino acids. The CDR3 loop is CASSDMWASYGYTF. The CDR3 DNA reads as TGTGCCAGCAGTGACATGTGGGCGTCCTATGGCTACACCTTC.

V and J are TRBV6-1 and TRBJ2-7, with D maybe TRBD1 (6 bases). Germline V gives CDR1 MNHNS, CDR2 SASEGT. Trimming took off 0 bases at V and 2 bases at J, with 14 bases between the two ends. The CDR3 totals 16 residues. As DNA, the CDR3 is TGTGCCAGCAGTGAAGCGGGGGCACGTTCTGCCTACGAGCAGTACTTC. Protein sequence: CASSEAGARSAYEQYF.

The chain carries TRBV18 and TRBJ1-2, with D unresolved. V lost 0 bases and J lost 5, with 7 bases in between. This CDR3 comprises 13 residues. The germline CDR1 and CDR2 sequences are KGHSH and LQKENI. The CDR3 sequence is CASSPPTVYGYTF. The CDR3 DNA sequence: TGTGCCAGCTCACCACCCACAGTTTATGGCTACACCTTC.

The chain combines TRBV6-1 with TRBJ1-2; 7 positions agree with TRBD1. The CDR3 is 14 residues long. In germline, CDR1 is MNHNS, CDR2 SASEGT. V was clipped by 1 base and J by 6 bases; unmatched bases: 5. In nucleotides, the CDR3 is TGTGCCAGCAGTGAAGGGACAGGAGCCAATGGCTACACCTTC. Translating gives CASSEGTGANGYTF.

This clone was seen a single time. CDR3 region: CASSFHRGLNTEAFF. In DNA form, the CDR3 reads TGTGCCAGCAGTTTTCACAGGGGACTGAACACTGAAGCTTTCTTT. The V call is TRBV6-5, the J call TRBJ1-1; 7 nucleotides line up with TRBD1. The V segment lost 4 bases and the J segment 0 bases; nucleotides outside the gene matches: 5. The CDR3 loop spans 15 amino acids. Germline CDR1 MNHEY, CDR2 SVGAGI.

Notes on this clone: This CDR3 is also generated by other DNA sequences in the sample. V and J are TRBV4-1 and TRBJ2-3; D ambiguous. Trimming left V 4 bases short and J 6 bases short, with 11 bases between. The CDR3 runs to 13 residues. In germline, CDR1 is MGHRA, CDR2 YSYEKL. The CDR3, as DNA: TGCGCCAGCAGCCCCAACATGGAGGATACGCAGTATTTT. Its translation is CASSPNMEDTQYF.

CDR3 region: CASRNPGQGLSEAFF. DNA for the CDR3: TGTGCCAGCAGAAATCCGGGACAGGGTTTGTCTGAAGCTTTCTTT. The J gene is TRBJ1-1, the V gene TRBV27, with 9 bases fitting TRBD1. Germline CDR1 MNHEY, CDR2 SMNVEV (reference sequence). The trim removed 6 bases at V and 6 bases at J, leaving 11 bases unmatched. This CDR3 contains 15 residues.

This clone has just one count. The DNA of the CDR3 is TGTGCCAGCAGTTTGGTCATCGGAGGCGATGAGCAGTTCTTC. It translates to CASSLVIGGDEQFF. This chain joins TRBV27 and TRBJ2-1; D perhaps matches TRBD2 (5 bases). V shed 3 bases and J shed 8 bases, with 14 bases lying between them. The CDR3 totals 14 residues. Germline CDR1 MNHEY, CDR2 SMNVEV (reference sequence).

The rearrangement links TRBV30 to TRBJ2-1, with 11 positions matching TRBD2. The ends lost 1 base at V and 5 bases at J; junction bases unmatched: 4. This CDR3 region has 15 residues. CDR1 GTSNPN and CDR2 SVGIG come from the germline V gene (reference sequence). The DNA for the CDR3 is TGTGCCTGGAGTGACGGGACTAGCGGAAACAATGAGCAGTTCTTC. It codes for CAWSDGTSGNNEQFF. Supplemented by reference TRBV30 and TRBJ2-1, the full variable domain reads SQTIHQWPATLVQPVGSPLSLECTVEGTSNPNLYWYRQAAGRGLQLLFYSVGIGQISSEVPQNLSASRPQDRQFILSSKKLLLSDSGFYLCAWSDGTSGNNEQFFGPGTRLTVL.

The chain recombines TRBV4-2 with TRBJ1-4; D unclear. CDR3 length: 14 residues. V lost 2 bases, J lost 5 bases, and 9 bases lay in between. Germline V gives CDR1 LGHNA, CDR2 YNFKEQ. DNA for the CDR3: TGTGCCAGCAGCCAACAGTTTACGAATGAAAAACTGTTTTTT. It yields the protein CASSQQFTNEKLFF.

The gene calls are TRBV10-3 and TRBJ2-7; 11 bases match TRBD2. The CDR3 totals 16 residues. Germline loops: CDR1 ENHRY, CDR2 SYGVKD. V lost 4 bases and J lost 5; bases outside the gene matches: 10. CDR3 nucleotides: TGTGCCATCAGTGGGAACGTAGCGGGGGGGTTGAACGAGCAGTACTTC. This sequence encodes CAISGNVAGGLNEQYF.

The V and J genes are TRBV7-9 and TRBJ1-5; tentatively, D is TRBD1 (5 bases). Germline lookup yields CDR1 SEHNR and CDR2 FQNEAQ (reference sequence). The germline V and J ends were trimmed by 0 bases and 3 bases, with 6 bases remaining between them. The CDR3 runs 14 residues. CDR3 sequence: CASSLAGDNQPQHF. The CDR3 DNA follows: TGTGCCAGCAGCTTAGCAGGGGACAATCAGCCCCAGCATTTT.

The V call is TRBV5-6, the J call TRBJ2-5, with TRBD2 matching over 10 bases. Trimming took 1 base from V and 1 from J; bases not matched to a gene: 4. This CDR3 comprises 16 residues. Germline CDR1 reads SGHDT; CDR2 reads YYEEEE. The DNA of the CDR3 is TGTGCCAGCAGCTTGAGTCTAGCGGGAGTCCAAGAGACCCAGTACTTC. Translating gives CASSLSLAGVQETQYF.

V gene TRBV28 combines with J gene TRBJ2-7, with D possibly TRBD1 on 6 matching bases. Germline V lookup: CDR1 MDHEN, CDR2 SYDVKM. Deletions cut 3 bases from V and 4 bases from J, with 10 bases between. CDR3 length equals 13 residues. The CDR3 sequence: CASSFGTGYEQYF. Written as DNA, the CDR3 is TGTGCCAGCAGTTTTGGAACAGGGTACGAGCAGTACTTC.

The rearrangement joins TRBV6-6 to TRBJ1-2; D might be TRBD1 (6 bases). The V gene lost 6 bases and the J gene lost 4 bases, with 15 bases spanning the gap. This CDR3 has 14 amino acids. Germline V gene sequence: CDR1 MNHNY, CDR2 SVGAGI (reference sequence). CDR3 bases: TGTGCCAGCAGACCTACACAGGGCCCCTATGGCTACACCTTC. Encoded protein: CASRPTQGPYGYTF.

The chain couples TRBV5-1 to TRBJ2-7; D possibly corresponds to TRBD2 (5 bases). The CDR3 loop spans 14 amino acids. The V and J ends lost 5 bases and 4 bases respectively, with 16 bases between them. The germline CDR1 and CDR2 sequences are SGHRS and YFSETQ. The CDR3 nucleotides read TGCGCCAGCAGTTTCCGGGTCGGGGTATACGAGCAGTACTTC. Protein: CASSFRVGVYEQYF. The entire variable domain, with the rest obtained from reference TRBV5-1 and TRBJ2-7, is as follows: KAGVTQTPRYLIKTRGQQVTLSCSPISGHRSVSWYQQTPGQGLQFLFEYFSETQRNKGNFPGRFSGRQFSNSRSEMNVSTLELGDSALYLCASSFRVGVYEQYFGPGTRLTVT.

The chain joins TRBV11-2 to TRBJ1-4; weak D call: TRBD1 (5 bases). Germline assignment: CDR1 SGHAT and CDR2 FQNNGV. This CDR3 has 15 residues. V was cut by 2 bases and J by 4 bases, with 11 bases left in between. Here the CDR3 reads CASSLIPGYNEKLFF. The CDR3 coding sequence is TGTGCCAGCAGCTTAATCCCAGGGTATAATGAAAAACTGTTTTTT.